The source of this T cell receptor beta chain is a study of shared T cell receptors in the human thymus. There are 15 residues in the CDR3. The germline gives CDR1 SNHLY, CDR2 FYNNEI. The assay was immunoSEQ multiplex PCR, and TCRdb's table has in-frame clones only and misses some. The data show hundreds of thousands of clones, roughly 86% seen once. About this clone: Relative to the germline gene, one junction end is altered; a read error may explain this. This specimen includes other DNA sequences encoding the same CDR3.

This same sample was also taken into another study, of human thymus T cells. That study reports: During corrective heart surgery, resections were taken, and the thymus tissue came from them. Thymic and blood repertoires appeared to carry a bias in their V and J gene usage.

This TCR came from a boy younger than two with a congenital heart defect. The source material was thymocytes. The chain combines TRBV2 with TRBJ2-7, with D maybe TRBD2 (5 bases). The CDR3 DNA follows: TGTGCCAGCAGTGATTTCCCGGGATTGATTGACGAGCAGTACTTT. Residues: CASSDFPGLIDEQYF.